These 20 T cell receptor beta chains were sequenced from one sample in a study of blood T cells in healthy people across ages. Together with a sample-barcoded 5' primer, a J-beta primer mix was included in a second PCR lasting about 6 to 11 cycles. TCRdb recomputed calls from the 5' RACE reads with MiXCR, one row per CDR3 protein. Altogether hundreds of thousands of distinct CDR3 sequences are present, over 40% being singletons, with the ten largest covering around 30%. The sequencing input was blood. The receptor source for this set is a man older than 75 in good health.

V and J are TRBV5-1 and TRBJ2-6, with 8 bases that match TRBD1. The CDR3 is 17 amino acids. Trimming took 0 bases from V and 1 from J; bases not matched to a gene: 3. Germline V gives CDR1 SGHRS, CDR2 YFSETQ. CDR3 bases: TGCGCCAGCAGCTTGGGACAGGGGAAGTCTGGGGCCAACGTCCTGACTTTC. As protein: CASSLGQGKSGANVLTF. Filled out from reference TRBV5-1 and TRBJ2-6, the complete variable domain reads KAGVTQTPRYLIKTRGQQVTLSCSPISGHRSVSWYQQTPGQGLQFLFEYFSETQRNKGNFPGRFSGRQFSNSRSEMNVSTLELGDSALYLCASSLGQGKSGANVLTFGAGSRLTVL.

This chain joins TRBV7-2 and TRBJ1-6; D gene uncertain. There are 14 residues in the CDR3. CDR1 SGHTA and CDR2 FQGNSA come from the germline V gene. The V and J ends lost 0 bases and 7 bases respectively, with 7 bases between them. CDR3 region: CASSLAARNSPLHF. The CDR3 DNA sequence: TGTGCCAGCAGCTTAGCTGCCAGAAATTCACCCCTCCACTTT.

This rearrangement joins TRBV5-1 to TRBJ2-7, with D possibly TRBD1 on 5 matching bases. Trimming cost V 5 bases and J 6 bases, with 15 bases left between them. Germline V gene sequence: CDR1 SGHRS, CDR2 YFSETQ. CDR3 length equals 13 residues. This CDR3 reads CASRDIPSGEQYF. The DNA of the CDR3 is TGCGCCAGCAGGGACATCCCTTCTGGCGAGCAGTACTTC.

The chain recombines TRBV7-2 with TRBJ1-1, with 11 bases that match TRBD1. V shed 1 base and J 4 bases; nucleotides not matched to a gene: 5. CDR3 length: 16 residues. The germline V gene encodes CDR1 SGHTA and CDR2 FQGNSA. CDR3 amino acids: CASSLGGGTGGTEAFF. The CDR3 DNA reads as TGTGCCAGCAGCTTAGGGGGCGGGACAGGGGGCACTGAAGCTTTCTTT.

The chain couples TRBV29-1 to TRBJ1-4; no firm D call. The CDR3 has 15 residues. Germline V lookup: CDR1 SQVTM, CDR2 ANQGSEA. Trimming stripped 4 bases from V and 1 base from J, with 13 bases between. The CDR3 sequence is CSVGGLGGTNEKLFF. For the CDR3, the DNA is TGCAGCGTTGGAGGACTCGGTGGAACTAATGAAAAACTGTTTTTT.

This clonotype was counted between two and nine times. This sequence joins TRBV30 and TRBJ1-1, with D tentatively TRBD1 (5 bases). The germline V and J ends were trimmed by 5 bases and 1 base, with 11 bases remaining between them. The CDR3 consists of 13 residues. Germline lookup yields CDR1 GTSNPN and CDR2 SVGIG (reference sequence). DNA of the CDR3: TGTGCCTGGGGGGGAAGGCCGAACACTGAAGCTTTCTTT. This codes for CAWGGRPNTEAFF.

V and J are TRBV7-2 and TRBJ2-2; the D is unclear. V shed 4 bases and J shed 0 bases, with 18 bases lying between them. Germline CDR1 SGHTA, CDR2 FQGNSA. CDR3 length equals 18 residues. The CDR3 DNA follows: TGTGCCAGCAGCTCTCCACGCCAGGCAGGCTCGAACACCGGGGAGCTGTTTTTT. This gives the protein CASSSPRQAGSNTGELFF.

The chain uses TRBV9 and TRBJ2-4; D is possibly TRBD2 (5 bases). The CDR3 length is 15 residues. CDR1 SGDLS and CDR2 YYNGEE come from the germline V gene. The V end was cut by 4 bases, the J end by 1 base, with 12 bases between. The CDR3, as DNA: TGTGCCAGCAGCTCCCCCCGCGGGGCCAAAAACATTCAGTACTTC. Amino acid sequence: CASSSPRGAKNIQYF.

The CDR3 DNA sequence: TGCAGTGCCTCGCGGGGAACAGGTGAAGCTTTCTTT. It yields the protein CSASRGTGEAFF. The chain combines TRBV20-1 with TRBJ1-1; D perhaps matches TRBD1 (5 bases). CDR1 and CDR2 from the germline V gene are DFQATT and SNEGSKA (reference sequence). V dropped 6 bases and J dropped 7 bases, with 15 bases sitting between them. The CDR3 has 12 amino acids.

This clonotype came up a few times. This CDR3 reads CASSQAGSPQTQYF. CDR3 bases: TGTGCCAGCAGCCAAGCGGGCAGCCCTCAGACCCAGTACTTC. The chain joins TRBV3-1 to TRBJ2-5; no clear D gene. The V and J ends lost 1 base and 6 bases respectively, with 12 bases between them. The CDR3 totals 14 residues. CDR1 LGHDT and CDR2 YNNKEL come from the germline V gene (reference sequence).

This chain links TRBV29-1 with TRBJ2-7, with D uncertain. From germline, CDR1 is SQVTM and CDR2 ANQGSEA. This CDR3 contains 11 residues. The ends were cut back, 4 bases at V and 3 bases at J, with 7 bases in the middle. CDR3 DNA sequence: TGCAGCGTTGGTGACGGCTACGAGCAGTACTTC. Protein: CSVGDGYEQYF.

This rearrangement joins TRBV7-8 to TRBJ2-7, with 9 bases that match TRBD1. The CDR3 has 15 residues. Trimming at V came to 4 bases and at J to 3 bases, leaving 7 bases not matched to a gene. Per the germline V gene, CDR1 is SGHVS and CDR2 is FQNEAQ. The CDR3 loop reads CASSSRDRVLYEQYF. The CDR3 DNA sequence: TGTGCCAGCAGCTCCCGGGACAGGGTCCTCTACGAGCAGTACTTC. The complete variable domain, with remaining parts taken from reference TRBV7-8 and TRBJ2-7, reads GAGVSQSPRYKVAKRGQDVALRCDPISGHVSLFWYQQALGQGPEFLTYFQNEAQLDKSGLPSDRFFAERPEGSVSTLKIQRTQQEDSAVYLCASSSRDRVLYEQYFGPGTRLTVT.

This chain links TRBV7-9 with TRBJ1-1; no clear D gene. Per the germline V gene, CDR1 is SEHNR and CDR2 is FQNEAQ (reference sequence). V was shortened by 2 bases and J by 3 bases, with 7 bases between the two germline ends. The CDR3 runs to 13 residues. The CDR3 DNA reads TGTGCCAGCAGCTTAATTGAGTACACTGAAGCTTTCTTT. Its protein is CASSLIEYTEAFF.

The J gene is TRBJ2-5, the V gene TRBV20-1, with a possible D match to TRBD2 (6 bases). Germline lookup yields CDR1 DFQATT and CDR2 SNEGSKA (reference sequence). The V gene lost 6 bases and the J gene lost 3 bases, with 29 bases spanning the gap. This CDR3 spans 18 amino acids. CDR3 protein: CSAPNPDGGIGGKETQYF. DNA for the CDR3: TGCAGTGCGCCCAATCCCGACGGAGGGATTGGGGGAAAAGAGACCCAGTACTTC.

This clonotype was detected ten times or more. This chain joins TRBV7-2 and TRBJ1-6; possible D gene TRBD1, 5 bases. The V and J ends lost 0 bases and 0 bases respectively, with 6 bases between them. The CDR3 spans 16 residues. Germline values: CDR1 SGHTA, CDR2 FQGNSA. The CDR3 reads CASSLAQGSYNSPLHF. CDR3 nucleotide sequence: TGTGCCAGCAGCTTAGCGCAGGGCTCCTATAATTCACCCCTCCACTTT.

CDR3 bases: TGCAGTGCCCAACAGGGAGAGCCCCAGCATTTT. This translates into CSAQQGEPQHF. The chain uses TRBV20-1 and TRBJ1-5; D might be TRBD1 (6 bases). The CDR3 spans 11 residues. CDR1 and CDR2 (germline): DFQATT, SNEGSKA (reference sequence). The V end was cut by 6 bases, the J end by 8 bases, with 11 bases between.

The V call is TRBV5-5, the J call TRBJ2-3; a possible D gene is TRBD1 (5 bases). Trimming took 4 bases from V and 6 from J, leaving 18 bases between them. Per the germline V gene, CDR1 is SGHKS and CDR2 is YYEKEE (reference sequence). The CDR3 sequence is 15 residues long. DNA for the CDR3: TGTGCCAGCAGCCCGATAGGCAGGGCCAGGGATACGCAGTATTTT. Its translation is CASSPIGRARDTQYF.

A note on this clonotype: Sequence at one end of the junction differs from germline and may be a read error. The chain links TRBV28 to TRBJ2-5, with D possibly being TRBD2 (6 bases). Germline V gene data show CDR1 as MDHEN and CDR2 as SYDVKM. CDR3 length: 14 amino acids. The CDR3 is CAGSFGTSYNEQYF. The DNA of the CDR3 is TGTGCCGGCAGTTTTGGGACTTCCTACAATGAGCAGTACTTC.

The genes are TRBV7-9 and TRBJ2-7, with 7 bases lining up with TRBD2. Germline V lookup: CDR1 SEHNR, CDR2 FQNEAQ (reference sequence). The CDR3 contains 17 residues. Trimming took 5 bases from V and 0 from J; bases not matched to a gene: 13. The CDR3 nucleotides read TGTGCCAGCAGCCCCCGTGGGTCTAGCGGATTCTCCTACGAGCAGTACTTC. Encoded protein: CASSPRGSSGFSYEQYF.

Many counts were recorded for this clonotype. CDR3 residues: CASSRDRVNEQYF. As DNA, the CDR3 is TGTGCCAGCAGCCGGGACAGGGTTAACGAGCAGTACTTC. This chain joins TRBV7-2 and TRBJ2-7, with 9 bases matching TRBD1. Trimming took 5 bases from V and 5 from J; bases not matched to a gene: 4. The germline V gene has CDR1 SGHTA and CDR2 FQGNSA. The CDR3 is made up of 13 amino acids.